This T cell receptor (beta chain) was sequenced in a study of T cells expressing NK-cell markers. Overall study: The TCR beta repertoires were obtained from sorted CD3+CD56+NKG2C+, CD3+CD56+NKG2C- and CD3+CD56-NKG2C+ T cells. Eight donors were sequenced, seven testing HCMV-seropositive and one testing seronegative. Whole-study results and caveats: The CD3+CD56-NKG2C+ fraction was also led by these clonotypes in several donors.

TCRdb reanalyzed the 5' RACE reads and collapses them to one entry per CDR3 protein, without DNA. The specimen's table records some 410,000 distinct CDR3 sequences. Turning to this clonotype: What it binds is unknown.

The CDR3 runs 14 residues. The chain employs TRBV12-3 or TRBV12-4 and TRBJ1-4; TCRdb's D call, TRBD1, is unchecked because there is no DNA. Source material: blood T cells: a sorted CD56 or NKG2C T cell subset, CD4+ or CD8+ T cells, or bulk PBMC T cells (not recorded which). The TCR originated in a woman aged 18-70 years in good health. The chain's CDR3 is CASSFFQGREKLFF.